Listed below are T cell receptor beta chains from one sample, sequenced in a study of PD-1 blockade in classical Hodgkin lymphoma. Libraries were prepared by immunoSEQ multiplex PCR; TCRdb keeps only in-frame clonotypes and omits some of them. The sample shows more than 25,000 clones, more than 75% of them seen only once. The sample consisted of peripheral blood mononuclear cells (PBMCs), taken at baseline. The receptor source for this set is a human donor with classical Hodgkin lymphoma. CDR3s include the opening cysteine and the closing phenylalanine or tryptophan. D genes are given only for firm matches. Size values are once, few and many counts, or a class for expanded clones, and some rows have none.

cdr3_nt | cdr3_aa | v_call | d_call | j_call | clone_size
TGTGCCAGCAGCCAAGACCAGAGCTCCTACAATGAGCAGTTCTTC | CASSQDQSSYNEQFF | TRBV4-2 | . | TRBJ2-1 | .
TGTGCCAGCAGCCCACGGACAGGGGGCGGGGAGACCCAGTACTTC | CASSPRTGGGETQYF | TRBV7-9 | TRBD1 | TRBJ2-5 | .
TGTGCCAGCAGCTCGGTAGCGGGAAGCTCCTACGAGCAGTACTTC | CASSSVAGSSYEQYF | TRBV11-2 | TRBD2 | TRBJ2-7 | .
TGTGCCAGCAGTTTAAGGGGGGGTGGAGGCTATGGCTACACCTTC | CASSLRGGGGYGYTF | TRBV27 | . | TRBJ1-2 | .
TGTGCCAGCAGCCTCGGGACAGGCGAGCAGTACTTC | CASSLGTGEQYF | TRBV7-8 | TRBD1 | TRBJ2-7 | few
TGCGCCAGCAGCTTTTGGGGACAGGGGGAAGGAAACACCATATATTTT | CASSFWGQGEGNTIYF | TRBV5-1 | TRBD1 | TRBJ1-3 | .
TGCGCCAGCAGTTTAGCGGGGGGGCTTGAAGAGACCCAGTACTTC | CASSLAGGLEETQYF | TRBV5-1 | TRBD2 | TRBJ2-5 | .
TGTGCCAGCAGCAAACCGGGACAGGGCAATGGCAACACTGAAGCTTTCTTT | CASSKPGQGNGNTEAFF | TRBV21-1 | . | TRBJ1-1 | few
TGTGCCAGCAGCTTAGTTCTAGGCCCGAACACTGAAGCTTTCTTT | CASSLVLGPNTEAFF | TRBV7-8 | . | TRBJ1-1 | .
TGTGCCAGCAGCTTAGAAGGGCAGATAAACACTGAAGCTTTCTTT | CASSLEGQINTEAFF | TRBV7-9 | . | TRBJ1-1 | .
TGCGCCAGCACCCAATGGGGGGGGGTAGTCACTGAAGCTTTCTTT | CASTQWGGVVTEAFF | TRBV5-1 | . | TRBJ1-1 | .
TGTGCCACCCAGGGTGTGAATGAAAAACTGTTTTTT | CATQGVNEKLFF | TRBV19 | . | TRBJ1-4 | once